This T cell receptor (beta chain) was captured by sequencing in a study of blood T cell repertoires in COVID-19 (dated by TCRdb to the early 2020s). For the study in its entirety: Collaborator samples came from the United States, Italy and Spain and covered acute and convalescent phases of COVID-19. Where available, HLA class I and class II types were taken from metadata supplied by the sample provider and were not determined by assay-based typing. The repertoires were released in a freely available public database intended as a resource for research on the immune response to SARS-CoV-2. The prospective study material was composed of cDNA or gDNA derived from T cells, B-cell-depleted T cells, or PBMCs. Subjects who had been exposed to COVID-19, were actively infected with it, or had recovered from it provided the deeply sampled blood TCRbeta repertoires that made up the dataset. Sample metadata almost always included a de-identified subject ID, COVID-19 status, age in years and sex. Samples came from the ongoing ImmuneRACE study (first 160 participants) plus 1,254 subjects from 6 global collaborators.

On the study overall, not on this receptor specifically: Clinical and demographic metadata were provided uncurated, with the amount varying by source and participant.

Comment on this clone: The antigen this receptor binds is unknown. No base-level quality is on record; no much larger clone is a single base apart.

Whole blood was collected in K2EDTA tubes by collaborating institutions according to the institutions' own protocols. For TCRbeta analysis, collaborators shipped samples in one of three forms: frozen whole blood, isolated PBMCs, or DNA extracted from either of those sample types. TCRbeta CDR3 regions were amplified from genomic DNA by means of the immunoSEQ Assay, a bias-controlled multiplex PCR. As for how the authors treated the data: The number of nucleated cells in each sample was estimated from the amplification of reference gene primers within the assay. To quantify the absolute abundance of each unique TCRbeta CDR3 rearrangement, sequence reads were collapsed and filtered. For each sample, productive Simpson clonality was calculated as the square root of Simpson's diversity index across productive rearrangements. Held by TCRdb, this immuneACCESS table contains in-frame sequences only and omits some clones. Under half of the omission traces to an unresolved V gene where checked; the cause of the rest is unknown. D and trimming were read from the DNA, whereas the V and J calls and clone size are those reported in that table. In this sample the table shows tens of thousands of clones, 84% of which occur a single time. The biggest ten clones account for 12% of the sample.

Cut back by 4 bases and 6 bases, the V and J ends lie 16 bases apart. Reading the germline V gene (reference sequence) gives CDR1 GTSNPN and CDR2 SVGIG. The CDR3 numbers 14 residues from cysteine through phenylalanine. The DNA shown is the 42-base CDR3, in frame from base 1. The chain is encoded by TRBV30 joined to TRBJ2-1; perhaps TRBD1 is the D gene, with 5 bases matching. The receptor was derived from a human donor in a cohort sampled during active COVID-19. The material sequenced was peripheral blood. The sequenced DNA: TGTGCCTGGAAGGCCGACAGCCTGGGCAATGAGCAGTTCTTC. It encodes CAWKADSLGNEQFF.